This passage covers 15 T cell receptor beta chains from one sample sequenced in a study of control samples from healthy donors and cancer patients. Method: immunoSEQ multiplex PCR; TCRdb's copy keeps in-frame clones and lacks some. The data show more than 100,000 clones, 85% to 90% seen once. Sequenced input: PBMCs. Receptors were obtained from a man aged 55-75 years with lung cancer.

In nucleotides, the CDR3 is TGTGCCAGCAGCCCCGGAGGGGTGCGGAATGAAAAACTGTTTTTT. Amino acid sequence: CASSPGGVRNEKLFF. The chain uses TRBV5-6 and TRBJ1-4; tentative D call: TRBD1 (5 bases). In germline, CDR1 is SGHDT, CDR2 YYEEEE. Trimming stripped 4 bases from V and 5 bases from J, with 15 bases between. This CDR3 comprises 15 residues. Using reference TRBV5-6 and TRBJ1-4 for the parts outside the CDR3, the full variable domain is DAGVTQSPTHLIKTRGQQVTLRCSPKSGHDTVSWYQQALGQGPQFIFQYYEEEERQRGNFPDRFSGHQFPNYSSELNVNALLLGDSALYLCASSPGGVRNEKLFFGSGTQLSVL.

Notes on this clone: Other DNA sequences in this sample translate to the same CDR3. The chain employs TRBV6-5 and TRBJ1-5; tentative D call: TRBD1 (5 bases). This CDR3 has 13 amino acids. In germline, CDR1 is MNHEY, CDR2 SVGAGI. V was clipped by 6 bases and J by 9 bases, with 15 bases between them. The CDR3 DNA is TGTGCCAGCAGCGAGGGGCCGCGTCGGCCCCAGCATTTT. Translated, it gives CASSEGPRRPQHF.

This clone was observed once. The chain recombines TRBV30 with TRBJ2-7, with D tentatively TRBD1 (5 bases). CDR1 is GTSNPN, CDR2 SVGIG, per germline (reference sequence). The ends were cut back, 0 bases at V and 5 bases at J, with 14 bases in the middle. This CDR3 has 14 amino acids. CDR3 sequence (DNA): TGTGCCTGGAGTGTAGGGCAGGGCGTCCACGAGCAGTACTTC. Translated, it gives CAWSVGQGVHEQYF.

As to this clone: Other nucleotide sequences in the sample specify the same CDR3. The genes are TRBV18 and TRBJ2-5; 7 bases are shared with TRBD2. V shed 3 bases, J shed 4 bases, and the junction held 2 bases outside the gene matches. The CDR3 runs 13 residues. The germline gives CDR1 KGHSH, CDR2 LQKENI. CDR3 coding DNA: TGTGCCAGCTCACCGTCGGGAGGAGAGACCCAGTACTTC. Translating gives CASSPSGGETQYF.

V is TRBV6-5 and J is TRBJ2-5; 10 bases agree with TRBD1. CDR3 length equals 14 residues. Trimming removed 6 bases from V and 4 bases from J; junction bases left unmatched: 5. Germline V gene lookup returns CDR1 MNHEY and CDR2 SVGAGI. This CDR3 reads CASSGQGVGETQYF. For the CDR3, the DNA is TGTGCCAGCAGCGGACAGGGGGTAGGAGAGACCCAGTACTTC.

The V gene is TRBV6-5, the J gene TRBJ2-7, with D possibly TRBD2 on 6 matching bases. Germline V gene sequence: CDR1 MNHEY, CDR2 SVGAGI. Trimming removed 6 bases at V and 1 base at J, with 16 bases between. The CDR3 has 15 residues. The CDR3 spells CASRDDGSLSYEQYV. CDR3 DNA: TGTGCCAGCAGAGACGACGGGAGCTTGTCCTACGAGCAGTACGTC.

A single count supports this clone. The chain uses TRBV15 and TRBJ1-3; D is ambiguous. The CDR3 has 12 residues. Trimming cost V 4 bases and J 6 bases, with 7 bases left between them. CDR1 is LNHNV, CDR2 YYDKDF, per germline (reference sequence). Here the CDR3 reads CATSNRENTIYF. For the CDR3, the DNA is TGTGCCACCAGCAATAGGGAAAACACCATATATTTT. The full variable domain, its missing parts supplied by reference TRBV15 and TRBJ1-3, is DAMVIQNPRYQVTQFGKPVTLSCSQTLNHNVMYWYQQKSSQAPKLLFHYYDKDFNNEADTPDNFQSRRPNTSFCFLDIRSPGLGDTAMYLCATSNRENTIYFGEGSWLTVV.

The rearrangement uses TRBV6-6 and TRBJ2-3; the D is unclear. The CDR3 is 14 residues long. The germline V gene has CDR1 MNHNY and CDR2 SVGAGI (reference sequence). The V end lost 0 bases, the J end lost 2 bases, and 6 bases lay between the germline ends. CDR3 loop: CASSYSKATDTQYF. For the CDR3, the DNA is TGTGCCAGCAGTTACTCGAAAGCCACAGATACGCAGTATTTT.

The chain is built from TRBV11-3 and TRBJ1-6, with D unresolved. The CDR3 extends over 14 amino acids. V gave up 3 bases and J gave up 10 bases, with 13 bases separating them. Germline V CDR1 and CDR2: SGHNT, YENEEA. CDR3 residues: CASSFPSSESPLHF. The CDR3 DNA reads TGTGCCAGCAGCTTCCCGTCAAGCGAATCACCCCTCCACTTT.

The J gene is TRBJ2-1, the V gene TRBV7-3; TRBD2 aligns across 9 bases. The germline V gene encodes CDR1 SGHTA and CDR2 FQGTGA. This CDR3 spans 19 amino acids. With V trimmed by 1 base and J by 7 bases, 17 bases remained unmatched. CDR3 DNA sequence: TGTGCCAGCAGCTTAATTCCCGGTAGCGGGGGCCCCGGGTTTAATGAGCAGTTCTTC. Protein sequence: CASSLIPGSGGPGFNEQFF.

The chain combines TRBV7-3 with TRBJ1-1; tentatively, D is TRBD1 (5 bases). V was pared by 6 bases and J by 3 bases, with 11 bases between. Per the germline V gene, CDR1 is SGHTA and CDR2 is FQGTGA. This CDR3 is built from 13 residues. The DNA of the CDR3 is TGTGCCAGCAGTCTAAGCAGGGACACTGAAGCTTTCTTT. Protein product: CASSLSRDTEAFF.

This clone has more than one count but fewer than ten. CDR3 coding DNA: TGTGCCAGCAGGGGACAGGGGGGAGTATATGGCTACACCTTC. As protein: CASRGQGGVYGYTF. This chain connects TRBV6-5 to TRBJ1-2; 11 nucleotides align to TRBD1. Germline V lookup: CDR1 MNHEY, CDR2 SVGAGI. This CDR3 has 14 residues. V dropped 6 bases and J dropped 5; count of bases not matched to a gene: 5.

The V call is TRBV5-1, the J call TRBJ2-2; TRBD1 agrees at 8 bases. Per the germline V gene, CDR1 is SGHRS and CDR2 is YFSETQ. The V segment lost 4 bases and the J segment 6 bases; nucleotides outside the gene matches: 5. The CDR3 contains 14 residues. The CDR3 loop reads CASSPDREAGELFF. As DNA, the CDR3 is TGCGCCAGCAGCCCGGACAGGGAGGCCGGGGAGCTGTTTTTT.

The chain combines TRBV7-2 with TRBJ2-1; 11 nucleotides line up with TRBD2. The CDR3 is made up of 15 amino acids. V was clipped by 3 bases and J by 10 bases; unmatched bases: 8. Germline CDR1 is SGHTA and CDR2 is FQGNSA. Written as DNA, the CDR3 is TGTGCCAGCAGCTTTCCGCTAGCGGGGGGAAAGGAGCAGTTCTTC. Amino acids: CASSFPLAGGKEQFF.

The chain has TRBV29-1 and TRBJ2-5, with D perhaps assigned TRBD1 or TRBD2 (5 bases each). CDR1 and CDR2 from the germline V gene are SQVTM and ANQGSEA. The V end was cut by 3 bases, the J end by 3 bases, with 11 bases between. The CDR3 is 13 amino acids. CDR3 sequence: CSVDLGAKETQYF. CDR3 DNA: TGCAGCGTTGACCTCGGGGCAAAAGAGACCCAGTACTTC.